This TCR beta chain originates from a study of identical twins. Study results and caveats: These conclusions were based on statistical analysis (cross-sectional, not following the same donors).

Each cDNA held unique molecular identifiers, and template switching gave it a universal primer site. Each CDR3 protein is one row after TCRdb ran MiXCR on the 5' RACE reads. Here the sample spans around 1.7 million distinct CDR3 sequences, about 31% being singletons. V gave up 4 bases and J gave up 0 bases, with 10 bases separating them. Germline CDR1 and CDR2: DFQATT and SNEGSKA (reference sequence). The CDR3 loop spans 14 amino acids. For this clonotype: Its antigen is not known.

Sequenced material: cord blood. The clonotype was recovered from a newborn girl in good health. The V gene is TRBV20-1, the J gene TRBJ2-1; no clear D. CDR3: CSATTASSYNEQFF. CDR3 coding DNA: TGCAGTGCTACGACTGCGAGCTCCTACAATGAGCAGTTCTTC.